This T cell receptor beta chain originates from a study of T cells after yellow fever vaccination. 5'RACE template switching generated TCR cDNA, adding a universal primer site and UMIs. TCRdb re-analysed the 5' RACE reads in MiXCR, keeping a single row per CDR3 protein. Of 230,000 or so distinct CDR3 sequences in the sample, approximately 6.3% were seen once. This clonotype was obtained from a young man who received the YFV17D yellow fever vaccine. Sequencing used CD4+ T cells sorted from PBMCs, obtained on the day of the yellow fever booster vaccination.

CDR3 protein: CSAFGQDNQPQHF. The CDR3 coding sequence is TGCAGTGCTTTTGGGCAGGACAATCAGCCCCAGCATTTT. J is TRBJ1-5 and V is TRBV20-1, with unresolved D. Germline lookup yields CDR1 DFQATT and CDR2 SNEGSKA (reference sequence). The CDR3 extends over 13 amino acids. V lost 5 bases and J 3 bases, leaving 11 bases between the germline ends.